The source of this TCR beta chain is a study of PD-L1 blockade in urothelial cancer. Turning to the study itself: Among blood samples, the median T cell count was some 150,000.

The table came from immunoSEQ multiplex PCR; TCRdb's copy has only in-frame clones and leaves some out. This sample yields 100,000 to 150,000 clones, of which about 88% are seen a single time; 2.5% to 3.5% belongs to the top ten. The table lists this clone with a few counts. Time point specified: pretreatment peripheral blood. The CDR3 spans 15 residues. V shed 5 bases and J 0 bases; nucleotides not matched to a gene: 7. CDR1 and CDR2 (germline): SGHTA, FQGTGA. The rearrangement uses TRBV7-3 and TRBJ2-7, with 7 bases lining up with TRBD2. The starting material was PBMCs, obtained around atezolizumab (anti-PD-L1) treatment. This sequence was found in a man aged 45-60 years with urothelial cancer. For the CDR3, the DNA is TGTGCCAGCAGCCTCCTAGCGGAGAGCTCCTACGAGCAGTACTTC. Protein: CASSLLAESSYEQYF.